Following are 21 T cell receptor beta chains from one sample sequenced in a study of T cells in localized non-small cell lung cancer. The protocol was immunoSEQ multiplex PCR, while the TCRdb copy is restricted to in-frame clones and leaves out a portion. The sample includes tens of thousands of clones, around 86% of them seen just once. The specimen comprised peripheral blood, sampled before any cancer treatment. These receptors originate from an older female donor with stage II squamous cell lung carcinoma.

Of note for this clone: The sample carries other DNA sequences with the same CDR3. CDR3 sequence (DNA): TGCAGCGTCCCAGGGGCCAGCTCCTACGAGCAGTACTTC. It is translated as CSVPGASSYEQYF. The chain has TRBV29-1 and TRBJ2-7; D may be TRBD1 (6 bases). This CDR3 comprises 13 residues. CDR1 is SQVTM, CDR2 ANQGSEA, per germline. Deletions cut 6 bases from V and 0 bases from J, with 12 bases between.

The V and J genes are TRBV30 and TRBJ1-1; no firm D call. Trimming removed 4 bases from V and 7 bases from J, with 10 bases in between. Germline V CDR1 and CDR2: GTSNPN, SVGIG (reference sequence). CDR3 length equals 11 residues. CDR3 in DNA: TGTGCCTGGATACGTCAGATTGAAGCTTTCTTT. This codes for CAWIRQIEAFF.

This chain uses TRBV5-1 with TRBJ2-5; TRBD2 agrees at 14 bases. V lost 7 bases to trimming and J lost 1 base; unmatched junction nucleotides: 0. The CDR3 is made up of 14 amino acids. The germline V gene has CDR1 SGHRS and CDR2 YFSETQ. This CDR3 reads CASGLAGGQETQYF. CDR3 nucleotide sequence: TGCGCCAGCGGACTAGCGGGGGGCCAAGAGACCCAGTACTTC.

This rearrangement joins TRBV5-4 to TRBJ1-1; 8 positions match TRBD1. Per germline, CDR1 SGHNT and CDR2 YYREEE (reference sequence). CDR3 length: 15 residues. With V trimmed by 7 bases and J by 3 bases, 11 bases remained unmatched. The DNA for the CDR3 is TGTGCCAGCGCTTTCGGTGGACAGGGCGACACTGAAGCTTTCTTT. Translated, it gives CASAFGGQGDTEAFF.

The genes are TRBV29-1 and TRBJ2-5, with D hard to call. The germline gives CDR1 SQVTM, CDR2 ANQGSEA. V was shortened by 3 bases and J by 2 bases, with 10 bases between the two germline ends. This CDR3 has 13 amino acids. The CDR3 region has the DNA TGCAGCGTTGAGATCTGGCGGCAAGAGACCCAGTACTTC. Protein sequence: CSVEIWRQETQYF. Drawing the rest from reference TRBV29-1 and TRBJ2-5, the complete variable domain is SAVISQKPSRDICQRGTSLTIQCQVDSQVTMMFWYRQQPGQSLTLIATANQGSEATYESGFVIDKFPISRPNLTFSTLTVSNMSPEDSSIYLCSVEIWRQETQYFGPGTRLLVL.

V gene TRBV4-3 combines with J gene TRBJ2-3; D not certain. From germline, CDR1 is LGHNA and CDR2 YSLEER. Between the trimmed V and J ends, which lost 2 bases and 1 base, there was a span of 7 bases. The CDR3 spans 14 residues. The CDR3 is CASSQSVGTDTQYF. Written as DNA, the CDR3 is TGCGCCAGCAGCCAATCGGTAGGCACAGATACGCAGTATTTT.

V gene TRBV5-6 combines with J gene TRBJ2-3, with a tentative D call TRBD2 (7 bases). V lost 8 bases to trimming and J lost 1 base, with 20 bases between them. Looked up from germline, CDR1 is SGHDT and CDR2 is YYEEEE. CDR3 length: 16 amino acids. The CDR3 spells CASHLGGALGTDTQYF. CDR3 nucleotide sequence: TGTGCCAGTCATCTAGGGGGGGCTTTAGGCACAGATACGCAGTATTTT. Based on the CDR3 plus reference TRBV5-6 and TRBJ2-3, the full variable domain is DAGVTQSPTHLIKTRGQQVTLRCSPKSGHDTVSWYQQALGQGPQFIFQYYEEEERQRGNFPDRFSGHQFPNYSSELNVNALLLGDSALYLCASHLGGALGTDTQYFGPGTRLTVL.

This clone showed up just once. The gene calls are TRBV6-5 and TRBJ1-1; D is unresolved. Germline CDR1 MNHEY, CDR2 SVGAGI. CDR3 size: 13 residues. Trimming took 4 bases from V and 2 from J, leaving 8 bases between them. The DNA of the CDR3 is TGTGCCAGCAGTTCGGGCTTAAACACTGAAGCTTTCTTT. Its translation: CASSSGLNTEAFF.

Only a few counts were recorded for this clone. The genes are TRBV19 and TRBJ1-1; D is undetermined. Germline CDR1 reads LNHDA; CDR2 reads SQIVND (reference sequence). The germline V and J ends were trimmed by 7 bases and 5 bases, with 17 bases remaining between them. The CDR3 runs 14 residues. The CDR3 reads CASTIGRVETEAFF. In nucleotides, the CDR3 is TGTGCCAGTACCATAGGTAGGGTGGAAACTGAAGCTTTCTTT.

This chain links TRBV7-6 with TRBJ2-1, with D perhaps matching TRBD2 (7 bases). V lost 0 bases, J lost 4 bases, and 10 bases lay in between. The germline V gene has CDR1 SGHVS and CDR2 FNYEAQ. The CDR3 is 15 amino acids. CDR3 loop: CASSLAGGQYNEQFF. The DNA for the CDR3 is TGTGCCAGCAGCTTAGCGGGGGGGCAATACAATGAGCAGTTCTTC.

The chain uses TRBV14 and TRBJ2-5, with D uncertain. V lost 2 bases to trimming and J lost 3 bases, with 16 bases between them. The length of the CDR3 is 16 residues. Germline V gene lookup returns CDR1 SGHDN and CDR2 FVKESK. The CDR3 region has the DNA TGTGCCAGCAGCCAATTTAAGGCCCCCGACGAAGAGACCCAGTACTTC. It yields the protein CASSQFKAPDEETQYF.

The rearrangement joins TRBV2 to TRBJ1-3, with D unclear. The germline CDR1 and CDR2 sequences are SNHLY and FYNNEI. The CDR3 is 16 amino acids. V was pared by 0 bases and J by 2 bases, with 11 bases between. CDR3 sequence reads: CASSEAGSGPGNTIYF. The CDR3, as DNA: TGTGCCAGCAGTGAAGCGGGCTCTGGGCCTGGAAACACCATATATTTT.

The chain is built from TRBV5-4 and TRBJ1-2; possibly TRBD1 for D (6 bases). Trimming shortened V by 3 bases and J by 4 bases, and 13 bases separated the two germline ends. This CDR3 has 14 residues. The germline V gene has CDR1 SGHNT and CDR2 YYREEE (reference sequence). The CDR3 spells CASSSPGHFYGYTF. CDR3 in DNA: TGTGCCAGCAGCTCACCGGGACACTTCTATGGCTACACCTTC.

The rearrangement uses TRBV29-1 and TRBJ2-1, with 9 nucleotides matching TRBD1. The ends lost 6 bases at V and 0 bases at J; junction bases unmatched: 9. From germline, CDR1 is SQVTM and CDR2 ANQGSEA. The CDR3 extends over 16 amino acids. The CDR3, as DNA: TGCAGCGTGGGACAGGGAAGTGGGGTCTCCTACAATGAGCAGTTCTTC. Its translation: CSVGQGSGVSYNEQFF.

The V gene is TRBV4-1, the J gene TRBJ1-4; a possible D gene is TRBD1 (5 bases). Between the trimmed V and J ends, which lost 2 bases and 8 bases, there was a span of 15 bases. Germline values: CDR1 MGHRA, CDR2 YSYEKL. The CDR3 covers 15 residues. The CDR3 nucleotides read TGCGCCAGCAGCCAATTAAATGCAGGGCGGGAAAAACTGTTTTTT. Translating it yields CASSQLNAGREKLFF.

The chain combines TRBV4-1 with TRBJ2-7; D may be TRBD2 (5 bases). With 2 bases removed from V and 2 bases from J, the gap between germline ends came to 10 bases. Germline CDR1 reads MGHRA; CDR2 reads YSYEKL. The length of the CDR3 is 14 residues. For the CDR3, the DNA is TGCGCCAGCAGCCAATCCGGGGTTCCCTACGAGCAGTACTTC. Its translation is CASSQSGVPYEQYF.

The chain recombines TRBV4-2 with TRBJ1-1; D not resolved. This CDR3 region has 13 residues. V was trimmed by 0 bases and J by 1 base, leaving 3 bases between them. Germline loops: CDR1 LGHNA, CDR2 YNFKEQ. The CDR3 is CASSQDGNTEAFF. The CDR3 DNA is TGTGCCAGCAGCCAAGATGGGAACACTGAAGCTTTCTTT.

The chain links TRBV6-1 to TRBJ2-1; D may be TRBD2 (7 bases). The CDR3 consists of 14 residues. Germline lookup yields CDR1 MNHNS and CDR2 SASEGT. The germline V and J ends were trimmed by 4 bases and 5 bases, with 12 bases remaining between them. The CDR3 region has the DNA TGTGCCAGCAGTGTGGGGGGGGGCCACAATGAGCAGTTCTTC. It translates to CASSVGGGHNEQFF.

The chain links TRBV2 to TRBJ2-5; 8 positions match TRBD2. Per the germline V gene, CDR1 is SNHLY and CDR2 is FYNNEI. With 7 bases clipped from V and 7 bases from J, the junction kept 11 bases outside the gene matches. The CDR3 length is 14 residues. The CDR3 region is CASNAGTSSWTQYF. The CDR3 region has the DNA TGTGCCAGCAATGCCGGGACTAGTTCTTGGACCCAGTACTTC.

This chain uses TRBV27 with TRBJ2-5; a possible D gene is TRBD1 (6 bases). The germline gives CDR1 MNHEY, CDR2 SMNVEV (reference sequence). The CDR3 length is 13 residues. Trimming pared 5 bases from V and 3 bases from J, leaving 10 bases between. This CDR3 is CASSLTGKETQYF. The CDR3 DNA reads as TGTGCCAGCAGTCTAACAGGGAAAGAGACCCAGTACTTC.

The chain has TRBV6-5 and TRBJ1-6; D unresolved. There are 15 residues in the CDR3. The ends were cut back, 8 bases at V and 5 bases at J, with 16 bases in the middle. Germline assignment: CDR1 MNHEY and CDR2 SVGAGI. The DNA of the CDR3 is TGTGCCAGCTCCCCAGCAGCGCCAGATAATTCACCCCTCCACTTT. As protein: CASSPAAPDNSPLHF.